The present T cell receptor beta chain was sequenced within a study of CD8 T cell repertoires and HIV-1 epitope variants. Study-level information: Twenty-five autologous and known Gag and Nef epitope variant peptides each stimulated T cells separately. T cells were cultured for about 9 days with cytokines added on days 3 and 7. An uncultured baseline aliquot held 1M T cells.

To note about this clone: What it recognizes is unknown.

The repertoire was sequenced with immunoSEQ multiplex PCR; TCRdb's copy has only in-frame clones and lacks some. The repertoire includes roughly 1,800 clones, more than 65% of them detected once, and roughly two fifths sits in the top ten. This CDR3 comprises 16 residues. Germline V gives CDR1 SGHDN, CDR2 FVKESK. The V end lost 1 base, the J end lost 5 bases, and 17 bases lay between the germline ends. The sequence derives from a male donor with HIV. The sequenced sample consisted of cultured CD8+ T cells derived from PBMCs. The chain employs TRBV14 and TRBJ2-5; D perhaps matches TRBD2 (5 bases). CDR3 region: CASSQGGLTGSETQYF. CDR3 coding DNA: TGTGCCAGCAGCCAAGGAGGGCTAACGGGATCCGAGACCCAGTACTTC.